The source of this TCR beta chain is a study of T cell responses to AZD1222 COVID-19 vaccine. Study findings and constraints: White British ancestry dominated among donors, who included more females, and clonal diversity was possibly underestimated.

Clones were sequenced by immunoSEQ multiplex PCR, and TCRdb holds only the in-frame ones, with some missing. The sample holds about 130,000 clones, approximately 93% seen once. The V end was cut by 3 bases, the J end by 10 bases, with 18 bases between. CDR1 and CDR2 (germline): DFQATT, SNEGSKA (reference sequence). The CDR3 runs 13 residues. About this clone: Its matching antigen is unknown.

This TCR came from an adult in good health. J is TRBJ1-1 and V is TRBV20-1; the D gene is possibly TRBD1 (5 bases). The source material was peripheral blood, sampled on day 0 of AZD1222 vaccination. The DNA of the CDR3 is TGCAGTGCTAGTGGGACCGGCCTTCGCGGAGCTTTCTTT. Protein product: CSASGTGLRGAFF.